This T cell receptor (beta chain) was obtained from a study of blood T cell repertoires in COVID-19. Turning to the study itself: There were acute and convalescent COVID-19 samples, and they came from the United States, Italy and Spain.

Two negative PCRs, clearance, or symptom resolution had been documented for recovered Cohort 3 donors. As processed by the authors: The authors estimated nucleated cell counts from reference gene primer amplification. This table comes from immunoSEQ multiplex PCR, and its TCRdb copy is limited to in-frame clones, with some not included. V and J calls and clone size come straight from that table; D and trimming were deduced from the DNA. The data hold about 280,000 clones, with 87% observed a single time. Germline assignment: CDR1 KGHSH and CDR2 LQKENI. The V end was cut by 4 bases, the J end by 5 bases, with 11 bases between. The CDR3 sequence is 13 residues long.

The receptor was derived from a woman aged 40 to 49 who had recovered from COVID-19. The chain is built from TRBV18 and TRBJ2-5, with D perhaps matching TRBD1 (6 bases). The sample taken for sequencing was PBMCs or T cells enriched from blood (not recorded which). CDR3 DNA sequence: TGTGCCAGCTCACAATCGAGGGGGGAGACCCAGTACTTC. As protein: CASSQSRGETQYF.